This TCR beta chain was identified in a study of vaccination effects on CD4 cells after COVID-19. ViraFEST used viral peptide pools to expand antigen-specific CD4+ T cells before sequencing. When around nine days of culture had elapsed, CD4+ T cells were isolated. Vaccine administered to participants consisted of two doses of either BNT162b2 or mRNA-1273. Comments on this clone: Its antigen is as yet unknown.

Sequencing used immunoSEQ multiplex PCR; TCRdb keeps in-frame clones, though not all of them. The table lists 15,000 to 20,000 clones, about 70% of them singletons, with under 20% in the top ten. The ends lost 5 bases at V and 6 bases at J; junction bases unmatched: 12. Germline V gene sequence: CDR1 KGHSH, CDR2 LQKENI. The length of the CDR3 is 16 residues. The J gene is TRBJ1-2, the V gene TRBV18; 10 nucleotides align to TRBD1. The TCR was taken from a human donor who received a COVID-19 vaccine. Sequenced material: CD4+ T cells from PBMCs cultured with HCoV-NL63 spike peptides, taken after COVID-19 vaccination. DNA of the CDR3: TGTGCCAGCTCAGGGGGACAGGGGAATTTTGATCATGGCTACACCTTC. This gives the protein CASSGGQGNFDHGYTF.